The clone carrying this T cell receptor (beta chain) has just a few counts. TCRdb keeps only in-frame clones here, not all; method: immunoSEQ multiplex PCR. The sample yields 350,000 or so clones, 65% to 85% seen once. This CDR3 has 13 residues. With 2 bases removed from V and 1 base from J, the gap between germline ends came to 3 bases. Germline CDR1 reads MNHEY; CDR2 reads SVGEGT. The sample is drawn from a study of blood T cell repertoires in COVID-19. About the study: Whether acute or convalescent, the COVID-19 samples came from the United States, Italy and Spain.

Input material: peripheral blood. This TCR derives from a man aged 25 to 45 with active or convalescent COVID-19. V is TRBV6-2 or TRBV6-3 and J is TRBJ1-5; D gene uncertain. DNA of the CDR3: TGTGCCAGCAGTTACCGGAGCAATCAGCCCCAGCATTTT. Translation: CASSYRSNQPQHF.